This T cell receptor (beta chain) appears in the sequencing data of a study of OX40 agonist ivuxolimab in advanced cancers. Study background: Dose-escalation cases comprised hepatocellular carcinoma, melanoma, renal cell or head and neck cancer. Points from the study as a whole: CD8+ T cells were the subset that, on average, had more expanded clones than CD4+.

Profiling relied on immunoSEQ multiplex PCR, and the TCRdb table lists in-frame clones only, not all of them. The data contain about 82,000 clones, roughly 83% of them singletons. The CDR3 is 15 residues long. V was clipped by 8 bases and J by 5 bases; unmatched bases: 9. Germline V gene sequence: CDR1 SNHLY, CDR2 FYNNEI. Autoimmune disease history or systemic immunosuppression excluded patients. Sampling of blood occurred at baseline, cycle 4 day 1, and cycle 7 day 1. Worth noting for this clone: Its matching antigen is unknown.

The genes are TRBV2 and TRBJ1-1, with TRBD1 identical over 12 bases. This TCR was recovered from an adult with an advanced solid tumor such as melanoma, head and neck, liver or kidney cancer. The starting material was CD4+ or CD8+ T cells sorted from blood, obtained in a trial of the OX40 agonist ivuxolimab. CDR3 amino acids: CASRGTGGLGTEAFF. CDR3 DNA: TGTGCCAGCCGCGGGACAGGGGGCTTAGGAACTGAAGCTTTCTTT.